This is a list of T cell receptor beta chains from one sample in a study of blood T cells in healthy people across ages. TCRdb fed the 5' RACE reads into MiXCR, producing one record per CDR3 protein. The table shows some 700,000 distinct CDR3 sequences, with about a fifth occurring only once. Sequenced material: blood. The receptors come from a man between 70 and 80 years old in good health. The CDR3 runs from the conserved cysteine through the conserved F or W.

v_gene: TRBV20-1
j_gene: TRBJ2-7
CDR3aa: CSARDPAGGADEQYF

v_gene: TRBV3-1
j_gene: TRBJ1-1
CDR3aa: CASSLRGIGTEAFF

v_gene: TRBV23-1
j_gene: TRBJ1-2
CDR3aa: CASSQSSYTF

v_gene: TRBV6-5
j_gene: -
CDR3aa: CASNTGTGGSEQFF

v_gene: TRBV5-6
j_gene: TRBJ1-2
CDR3aa: CASSLYRGQIYGYTF

v_gene: TRBV20-1
j_gene: TRBJ2-5
CDR3aa: CSARLGLNQETQYF

v_gene: TRBV20-1
j_gene: TRBJ2-1
CDR3aa: CSARRTSGEGGQFF

v_gene: TRBV6-2/TRBV6-3
j_gene: TRBJ2-3
CDR3aa: CASSHGAGADTQYF

v_gene: TRBV6-6
j_gene: TRBJ2-1
CDR3aa: CASIPTSGNEQFF

v_gene: TRBV3-1
j_gene: TRBJ1-1
CDR3aa: CASSQQMGRTEAFF

v_gene: TRBV10-3
j_gene: TRBJ2-3
CDR3aa: CAISVWTRERDTQYF

v_gene: TRBV12-5
j_gene: TRBJ1-2
CDR3aa: CASGLAGGGLEGYTF

v_gene: TRBV5-1
j_gene: TRBJ2-1
CDR3aa: CASSPERPLARAYNEQSF

v_gene: TRBV7-2
j_gene: TRBJ2-3
CDR3aa: CASSPRAYGRAQYF

v_gene: TRBV28
j_gene: -
CDR3aa: CANSPIAGGGETQYF

v_gene: TRBV20-1
j_gene: TRBJ1-2
CDR3aa: CSARDETGGLGYTF

v_gene: TRBV20-1
j_gene: TRBJ2-5
CDR3aa: CSARDLGRPVGGETQYF

v_gene: TRBV5-1
j_gene: TRBJ1-3
CDR3aa: CASSLNPLGGISGNTIYF

v_gene: TRBV4-1
j_gene: TRBJ2-1
CDR3aa: CASSQDRETSTNEQFF

v_gene: TRBV7-9
j_gene: TRBJ1-1
CDR3aa: CASSPDRGSRTEAFF

v_gene: TRBV20-1
j_gene: TRBJ2-5
CDR3aa: CSARVSGRQRETQYF

v_gene: TRBV6-6
j_gene: TRBJ2-6
CDR3aa: CASITDSGANVLTF

v_gene: TRBV12-3/TRBV12-4
j_gene: TRBJ2-5
CDR3aa: CASSTGLSETQYF

v_gene: TRBV29-1
j_gene: TRBJ2-2
CDR3aa: CSVTETGSNTGELFF

v_gene: TRBV12-5
j_gene: TRBJ1-4
CDR3aa: CASALAGGTNEKLFF

v_gene: TRBV12-3/TRBV12-4
j_gene: TRBJ2-7
CDR3aa: CASSYREVKTYEQYF

v_gene: TRBV14
j_gene: -
CDR3aa: CASSRRAFSYEQYF

v_gene: TRBV7-9
j_gene: TRBJ1-2
CDR3aa: CASSLLDRGNDGYTF

v_gene: TRBV12-3/TRBV12-4
j_gene: TRBJ2-3
CDR3aa: CASSFFIGLAGGDTQYF

v_gene: TRBV12-3/TRBV12-4
j_gene: TRBJ1-1
CDR3aa: CASEINTGTGGTEAFF

v_gene: TRBV7-6
j_gene: TRBJ2-2
CDR3aa: CASSLTGEAGELFF

v_gene: TRBV12-3/TRBV12-4
j_gene: TRBJ2-7
CDR3aa: CASSLAGGLYEQYF

v_gene: TRBV7-8
j_gene: TRBJ2-1
CDR3aa: CASSLGDRGYVGEQFF

v_gene: TRBV7-3
j_gene: TRBJ1-2
CDR3aa: CASSSVAGTGDYGYTF

v_gene: TRBV7-8
j_gene: TRBJ1-4
CDR3aa: CASSPTGTGAKKLFF

v_gene: TRBV25-1
j_gene: TRBJ1-1
CDR3aa: CAVTNGVNTEAFF

v_gene: TRBV3-1
j_gene: TRBJ2-4
CDR3aa: CASSTRTGGWNIQYF

v_gene: TRBV27
j_gene: TRBJ1-2
CDR3aa: CASSSPIGGDYGHTF

v_gene: TRBV15
j_gene: TRBJ2-2
CDR3aa: CAIGRRTGEIGELFF

v_gene: TRBV12-3/TRBV12-4
j_gene: TRBJ2-2
CDR3aa: CASSLMRKSGTTTRTGELFF

v_gene: TRBV10-3
j_gene: TRBJ2-7
CDR3aa: CAISGTPGQGLYEQYF

v_gene: TRBV14
j_gene: TRBJ2-1
CDR3aa: CASSQDRWRGRDNEQFF

v_gene: TRBV12-3/TRBV12-4
j_gene: TRBJ2-7
CDR3aa: CASSPNPYEQYF

v_gene: TRBV7-9
j_gene: TRBJ2-5
CDR3aa: CASSRSVETQYF

v_gene: TRBV6-6
j_gene: TRBJ1-2
CDR3aa: CASSYPSGGRGYTF

v_gene: TRBV28
j_gene: TRBJ1-1
CDR3aa: CATQAMGTEAFF

v_gene: TRBV5-1
j_gene: -
CDR3aa: CASSFNSDVVEQFF

v_gene: TRBV5-6
j_gene: TRBJ1-1
CDR3aa: CASNFLDGTGYNTEAFF

v_gene: TRBV6-1
j_gene: -
CDR3aa: CASTNGGSYEQYF

v_gene: TRBV11-3
j_gene: TRBJ2-4
CDR3aa: CASSDRKNIQYF

v_gene: TRBV7-9
j_gene: TRBJ1-2
CDR3aa: CASSQRILGYTF

v_gene: TRBV28
j_gene: TRBJ2-7
CDR3aa: CASEASSSYEQYF

v_gene: TRBV28
j_gene: TRBJ2-5
CDR3aa: CASSFLTVRTQYF

v_gene: TRBV6-6
j_gene: TRBJ1-1
CDR3aa: CASSNPGQGVASGAFF

v_gene: TRBV12-3/TRBV12-4
j_gene: TRBJ1-4
CDR3aa: CASKGAPNEKLFF

v_gene: TRBV9
j_gene: TRBJ1-2
CDR3aa: CASSSQGTHGYTF

v_gene: TRBV7-9
j_gene: TRBJ1-2
CDR3aa: CASSLPSGSGGYTF

v_gene: TRBV7-2
j_gene: TRBJ2-3
CDR3aa: CASSKQAGGADTQYF

v_gene: TRBV19
j_gene: TRBJ1-3
CDR3aa: CASSISTGNGNTIYF

v_gene: TRBV5-1
j_gene: TRBJ2-5
CDR3aa: CASSLPRGGETQYF